This entry is about one T cell receptor beta chain. Trimming took 6 bases from V and 7 from J, leaving 10 bases between them. The germline CDR1 and CDR2 sequences are SEHNR and FQNEAQ (reference sequence). CDR3 length: 12 amino acids. These data belong to a study of T cell changes during pregnancy in multiple sclerosis. Some clones are missing from TCRdb's copy, which holds only in-frame ones; the method was immunoSEQ multiplex PCR. There are about 120,000 clones in the sample; over 85% occur only once, and approximately 5.8% lies in the top ten. This receptor was identified in a female donor with multiple sclerosis, enrolled in a pregnancy study. The material sequenced was peripheral blood, taken before pregnancy. The chain joins TRBV7-9 to TRBJ2-1; tentative D call: TRBD2 (7 bases). The DNA of the CDR3 is TGTGCCAGCAGGGGGGGGCCTAATGAGCAGTTCTTC. It specifies CASRGGPNEQFF.